This T cell receptor (beta chain) was captured in a study of blood T cell repertoires in COVID-19. Study-level information: There were acute and convalescent COVID-19 samples, and they came from the United States, Italy and Spain.

At least ten counts were recorded for this clone. The CDR3 runs to 17 residues. Trimming took off 5 bases at V and 4 bases at J, with 18 bases between the two ends. In germline, CDR1 is SGHTA, CDR2 FQGNSA. The authors' processing: For nucleated cells, counts were estimated from reference gene primer amplification. Clones were sequenced by immunoSEQ multiplex PCR, and TCRdb holds only the in-frame ones, with some missing. D and trimming come from the DNA, and the V and J calls and clone size come from that table. This table has some 200,000 clones, 80% to 90% appearing once. This chain uses TRBV7-2 with TRBJ2-6, with D possibly being TRBD1 (6 bases). The sequenced sample was peripheral blood. The TCR comes from a human donor in a cohort sampled during active COVID-19. The CDR3 nucleotides read TGTGCCAGCAGCCTAACGTACAGGGCTCCGGGGGCCAACGTCCTGACTTTC. It encodes CASSLTYRAPGANVLTF.